Below, one T cell receptor beta chain is given with its context. Its antigen is currently unknown. This record belongs to a study of tumor and adjacent non-tumor tissue in lung cancer. Findings and limits, study-wide: Significantly higher TCR diversity was found in tumor than normal lung.

The library came from three nested PCR rounds adapted from ARM-PCR protocols. TCRdb analysed the multiplex PCR reads with MiXCR anew, one entry per CDR3 protein. In the table there are about 110,000 distinct CDR3 sequences, about 63% of which are singletons. No cell sorting was done before RNA was extracted from the tissue. More than 3 cm separated this lung sample from the edge of the tumor. Germline loops: CDR1 SGHAT, CDR2 FQNNGV. This CDR3 has 16 amino acids. V was pared by 7 bases and J by 5 bases, with 16 bases of the junction left unmatched. The genes are TRBV11-2 and TRBJ2-5, with 7 bases fitting TRBD2. Sample: distant non-tumor lung tissue. This sequence originates from a man aged 55 to 69 with non-small cell lung cancer. CDR3 DNA: TGTGCCAGCATCCTCCGAGTCGGACTAGGTCCTGAGACCCAGTACTTC. Translation gives CASILRVGLGPETQYF.